The rows below give T cell receptor beta chains drawn from one sample of a study of blood T cell repertoires in COVID-19. Some clones are missing from TCRdb's copy, which holds only in-frame ones; the method was immunoSEQ multiplex PCR. Here the sample spans some 390,000 clones, approximately 89% being singletons. The sample was PBMCs or T cells enriched from blood (not recorded which). These receptors originate from a woman between 25 and 40 years old who had recovered from COVID-19. Each CDR3 is given with its conserved first and last residue. Fields, in order: V gene, CDR3 length, D gene, J gene, clone size, CDR3 protein, CDR3 DNA. A D gene is named only where the DNA matches it firmly. Rows may omit the clone size; those that give it use once, few, many or a size class.

TRBV19	14	TRBD2	TRBJ2-1	NA	CASSIAGGPGEQFF	TGTGCCAGTAGTATAGCGGGGGGGCCTGGTGAGCAGTTCTTC
TRBV7-8	16	TRBD1	TRBJ1-2	NA	CASSLALGGQPYGYTF	TGTGCCAGCAGCTTAGCGTTGGGGGGACAGCCCTATGGCTACACCTTC
TRBV4-3	17	NA	TRBJ1-6	NA	CASSQDTIAEFNSPLHF	TGCGCCAGCAGCCAAGACACAATCGCGGAGTTTAATTCACCCCTCCACTTT
TRBV3-1/TRBV3-2	12	NA	TRBJ1-2	NA	CASSQDYYGYTF	TGTGCCAGCAGCCAAGACTACTATGGCTACACCTTC
TRBV24-1	14	TRBD1	TRBJ1-1	once	CATSETGSNTEAFF	TGTGCCACCAGTGAGACAGGGTCGAACACTGAAGCTTTCTTT
TRBV6-5	16	NA	TRBJ1-4	NA	CASSYFSDTRKGELFF	TGTGCCAGCAGTTACTTCTCGGACACCCGAAAAGGGGAACTGTTTTTT
TRBV9	15	NA	TRBJ1-2	NA	CASSPNGQRWNGYTF	TGTGCCAGCAGCCCTAATGGACAGCGCTGGAATGGCTACACCTTC
TRBV30	14	NA	TRBJ1-6	NA	CAWSVAVRDSPLHF	TGTGCCTGGAGTGTTGCCGTCCGGGATTCACCCCTCCACTTT
TRBV6-2/TRBV6-3	15	NA	TRBJ2-1	NA	CASSPVVDTYNEQFF	TGTGCCAGCAGCCCCGTAGTAGATACCTACAATGAGCAGTTCTTC
TRBV6-5	16	NA	TRBJ1-1	NA	CASSYSGLILDTEAFF	TGTGCCAGCAGTTACTCGGGCCTTATTCTCGACACTGAAGCTTTCTTT
TRBV20-1	15	TRBD1	TRBJ2-5	NA	CSASPDRPYWETQYF	TGCAGTGCTAGTCCGGACAGGCCCTACTGGGAGACCCAGTACTTC
TRBV5-1	16	TRBD2	TRBJ2-3	NA	CASSSGLADTTDTQYF	TGCGCCAGCAGCTCCGGACTAGCGGATACCACAGATACGCAGTATTTT
TRBV5-1	13	NA	TRBJ2-1	once	CASRMVVRGEQFF	TGCGCCAGCAGGATGGTAGTACGGGGTGAGCAGTTCTTC
TRBV5-1	16	TRBD2	TRBJ2-3	NA	CASSLGLAASTDTQYF	TGCGCCAGCAGCTTAGGACTAGCAGCTAGCACAGATACGCAGTATTTT
TRBV6-5	14	TRBD1	TRBJ1-2	NA	CASRRRDRGDGYTF	TGTGCCAGCCGCAGGCGGGACAGGGGAGACGGCTACACCTTC
TRBV7-8	15	NA	TRBJ2-5	NA	CASIPGRGFWETQYF	TGTGCCAGCATCCCCGGAAGGGGGTTCTGGGAGACCCAGTACTTC
TRBV4-3	16	TRBD1	TRBJ1-1	NA	CASSQDGQGWSTEAFF	TGCGCCAGCAGCCAAGATGGACAGGGATGGTCCACTGAAGCTTTCTTT
TRBV18	13	NA	TRBJ1-4	NA	CASSPMGREKLFF	TGTGCCAGCTCACCGATGGGGAGGGAAAAACTGTTTTTT
TRBV7-2	15	TRBD2	TRBJ2-1	NA	CASSILAGGDNEQFF	TGTGCCAGCAGCATACTAGCGGGGGGGGACAATGAGCAGTTCTTC
TRBV19	14	NA	TRBJ2-7	NA	CASSVTGTTYEQYF	TGTGCCAGTAGTGTCACAGGTACGACCTACGAGCAGTACTTC
TRBV6-5	14	TRBD1	TRBJ1-3	NA	CASSQGGSGNTIYF	TGTGCCAGCTCCCAGGGGGGCTCTGGAAACACCATATATTTT
TRBV28	17	TRBD1	TRBJ1-6	NA	CASRDRQGNGVNSPLHF	TGTGCCAGCAGGGACCGACAGGGCAATGGAGTTAATTCACCCCTCCACTTT
TRBV19	18	TRBD1	TRBJ1-5	few	CASSSSDRVVVGNQPQHF	TGTGCCAGTAGCTCATCCGACAGGGTGGTTGTTGGCAATCAGCCCCAGCATTTT
TRBV3-1/TRBV3-2	12	TRBD1	TRBJ1-1	NA	CASSLNQGGAFF	TGTGCCAGCAGCCTAAATCAGGGGGGAGCTTTCTTT
TRBV5-4	12	NA	TRBJ1-6	NA	CASSSDNSPLHF	TGTGCCAGCAGCTCGGATAATTCACCCCTCCACTTT
TRBV27	13	NA	TRBJ2-7	few	CASSRDFTYEQYF	TGTGCCAGCAGTAGAGACTTTACCTACGAGCAGTACTTC
TRBV6-6	15	TRBD2	TRBJ2-1	NA	CASSSRGLAVNEQFF	TGTGCCAGCAGTTCCCGGGGACTAGCGGTCAATGAGCAGTTCTTC
TRBV9	16	TRBD1	TRBJ2-2	NA	CASSVAPQGATGELFF	TGTGCCAGCAGCGTAGCTCCCCAGGGGGCCACCGGGGAGCTGTTTTTT
TRBV2	14	NA	TRBJ1-2	NA	CASSFDRRAYGYTF	TGTGCCAGCAGTTTCGACAGGCGGGCCTATGGCTACACCTTC
TRBV27	14	TRBD1	TRBJ2-7	few	CASSSGQGVYEQYF	TGTGCCAGCAGTTCAGGACAGGGGGTCTACGAGCAGTACTTC
TRBV18	15	TRBD1	TRBJ2-7	once	CASSPTGTGTYEQYF	TGTGCCAGCTCACCGACCGGGACAGGGACCTACGAGCAGTACTTC
TRBV15	17	NA	TRBJ2-5	NA	CATSRGYGSFFQETQYF	TGTGCCACCAGCAGGGGGTACGGGAGTTTTTTCCAAGAGACCCAGTACTTC
TRBV12-5	15	TRBD2	TRBJ2-2	NA	CASGFRGGNTGELFF	TGTGCTAGTGGTTTTCGGGGGGGGAACACCGGGGAGCTGTTTTTT
TRBV27	18	TRBD2	TRBJ2-1	NA	CASSLSPDWRGEKNEQFF	TGTGCCAGCAGTTTATCCCCCGATTGGCGGGGGGAGAAAAATGAGCAGTTCTTC
TRBV6-6	17	NA	TRBJ1-5	NA	CASSPSTNSWRGQPQHF	TGTGCCAGCAGTCCATCGACCAATTCCTGGCGCGGGCAGCCCCAGCATTTT
TRBV30	12	NA	TRBJ2-7	few	CATEDSYYEQYF	TGTGCCACCGAGGACTCTTACTACGAGCAGTACTTC
TRBV5-1	12	NA	TRBJ1-2	NA	CATSRGKDGYTF	TGCGCCACGAGCCGGGGAAAGGATGGCTACACCTTC
TRBV15	14	NA	TRBJ1-6	NA	CATSRDRRESPLHF	TGTGCCACCAGCAGAGATCGGAGAGAATCACCCCTCCACTTT
TRBV7-3	15	TRBD1	TRBJ2-5	NA	CASSPQTGLRETQYF	TGTGCCAGCAGCCCGCAGACAGGGTTGAGAGAGACCCAGTACTTC
TRBV9	14	NA	TRBJ2-5	NA	CASSEMGGKETQYF	TGTGCCAGCAGCGAGATGGGGGGAAAAGAGACCCAGTACTTC
TRBV6-1	16	TRBD1	TRBJ1-5	NA	CASSEQGQGASQPQHF	TGTGCCAGCAGTGAACAGGGACAGGGGGCCAGTCAGCCCCAGCATTTT
TRBV10-3	14	TRBD2	TRBJ2-1	NA	CAISPTSGSIEQFF	TGTGCCATCAGCCCGACTAGCGGGAGTATTGAGCAGTTCTTC
TRBV5-4	16	NA	TRBJ1-2	NA	CASSSGGVPSIYGYTF	TGTGCCAGCAGCTCGGGGGGAGTCCCTAGCATTTATGGCTACACCTTC
TRBV9	14	NA	TRBJ2-3	NA	CASSVFMSTDTQYF	TGTGCCAGCAGCGTATTTATGAGCACAGATACGCAGTATTTT
TRBV5-1	17	TRBD1	TRBJ1-4	NA	CASSLVRGRGTNEKLFF	TGCGCCAGCAGCTTGGTGAGGGGGCGAGGAACTAATGAAAAACTGTTTTTT
TRBV7-3	14	TRBD1	TRBJ2-1	NA	CASSQDRGQDEQFF	TGTGCCAGCAGCCAAGACAGGGGGCAGGATGAGCAGTTCTTC
TRBV30	13	NA	TRBJ1-6	NA	CAWSVGGTRTLHF	TGTGCCTGGAGTGTAGGAGGTACAAGGACTCTCCACTTT
TRBV11-2	15	NA	TRBJ1-5	NA	CASSLDLRGNQPQHF	TGTGCCAGCAGCTTAGATTTACGGGGTAATCAGCCCCAGCATTTT
TRBV19	14	TRBD2	TRBJ2-5	NA	CASSNSGGQETQYF	TGTGCCAGTAGTAATTCGGGGGGCCAAGAGACCCAGTACTTC
TRBV6-2/TRBV6-3	17	TRBD2	TRBJ2-3	NA	CASSYHLGTSGGDTQYF	TGTGCCAGCAGTTACCATCTAGGGACTAGCGGGGGAGATACGCAGTATTTT
TRBV20-1	11	NA	TRBJ2-5	NA	CSARDHETQYF	TGCAGTGCTAGAGATCATGAGACCCAGTACTTC
TRBV28	15	NA	TRBJ2-2	NA	CASNGGVIIAGELFF	TGTGCCAGTAACGGAGGGGTTATAATAGCCGGGGAGCTGTTTTTT
TRBV18	13	NA	TRBJ2-1	NA	CASSPGGVDEQFF	TGTGCCAGCTCACCTGGCGGCGTCGATGAGCAGTTCTTC
TRBV2	15	TRBD1	TRBJ1-4	NA	CASSRTGTGPEKLFF	TGTGCCAGCAGTCGGACCGGGACAGGGCCGGAAAAACTGTTTTTT